A single sample is the source of the 20 T cell receptor beta chains below, sequenced in a study of OX40 agonist ivuxolimab in advanced cancers. Only in-frame clones appear in the TCRdb table, and some are missing; sequencing was by immunoSEQ multiplex PCR. The sample comprises approximately 29,000 clones, 80% of which are singletons, and around 10% rests with the top ten. This sample comprised CD4+ or CD8+ T cells sorted from blood, obtained in a trial of the OX40 agonist ivuxolimab. The receptors shown here come from an adult with an advanced solid tumor such as melanoma, head and neck, liver or kidney cancer.

The chain uses TRBV25-1 and TRBJ2-1; TRBD2 agrees at 10 bases. J lost 4 bases, V lost 10 bases, and 4 bases had no gene match. The CDR3 runs 13 residues. Germline CDR1 MGHDK, CDR2 SYGVNS. The CDR3 protein is CATSGGAYNEQFF. DNA of the CDR3: TGTGCCACTAGCGGGGGCGCGTACAATGAGCAGTTCTTC. Supplemented by reference TRBV25-1 and TRBJ2-1, the full variable domain reads EADIYQTPRYLVIGTGKKITLECSQTMGHDKMYWYQQDPGMELHLIHYSYGVNSTEKGDLSSESTVSRIRTEHFPLTLESARPSHTSQYLCATSGGAYNEQFFGPGTRLTVL.

The genes are TRBV27 and TRBJ1-3; D ambiguous. This CDR3 contains 17 residues. V gave up 5 bases and J gave up 2 bases, with 19 bases separating them. Germline V gives CDR1 MNHEY, CDR2 SMNVEV (reference sequence). CDR3: CASSRSFGDRPGNTIYF. As DNA, the CDR3 is TGTGCCAGCAGTCGCTCTTTTGGAGATCGGCCTGGAAACACCATATATTTT.

The V call is TRBV7-9, the J call TRBJ2-3, with TRBD2 matching over 10 bases. CDR1 and CDR2 from the germline V gene are SEHNR and FQNEAQ (reference sequence). After removal of 7 bases from V and 6 bases from J, the junction contained 10 bases not matched to a gene. The CDR3 runs 15 residues. The CDR3 DNA is TGTGCCAGCACCGAAGGCCAGCGGGGGGGCGATACGCAGTATTTT. Residues: CASTEGQRGGDTQYF.

V usage is TRBV4-1 and J usage is TRBJ2-1; no firm D call. Trimming stripped 4 bases from V and 8 bases from J, with 9 bases between. Germline V gene sequence: CDR1 MGHRA, CDR2 YSYEKL. This CDR3 has 12 residues. The CDR3 region has the DNA TGCGCCAGCAGCCCCTTCGCGGATGAGCAGTTCTTC. Translating it yields CASSPFADEQFF.

This chain joins TRBV7-2 and TRBJ2-7; TRBD2 agrees at 7 bases. The trim removed 8 bases at V and 7 bases at J, leaving 5 bases unmatched. The germline CDR1 and CDR2 sequences are SGHTA and FQGNSA. The CDR3 has 11 residues. This CDR3 is CASFWGGEQYF. The CDR3 nucleotides are TGTGCCAGCTTCTGGGGAGGGGAGCAGTACTTC.

This clone occurred a few times. The chain combines TRBV6-5 with TRBJ1-4; D may be TRBD1 (5 bases). This CDR3 region has 11 residues. Germline-derived CDR1 and CDR2 are MNHEY and SVGAGI. Trimming took off 4 bases at V and 11 bases at J, with 8 bases between the two ends. The CDR3 sequence is CASSWEGKLFF. For the CDR3, the DNA is TGTGCCAGCAGTTGGGAGGGGAAACTGTTTTTT.

J is TRBJ2-7 and V is TRBV27, with 9 bases aligning to TRBD1. Germline trimming cut 6 bases from V and 6 bases from J; bases unmatched to any gene: 6. Germline-derived CDR1 and CDR2 are MNHEY and SMNVEV (reference sequence). The CDR3 spans 13 residues. This CDR3 is CASSSGTGLEQYF. The DNA for the CDR3 is TGTGCCAGCAGCTCCGGGACAGGGCTCGAGCAGTACTTC.

The chain is built from TRBV7-9 and TRBJ1-2, with TRBD1 matching 8 bases. Germline values: CDR1 SEHNR, CDR2 FQNEAQ (reference sequence). This CDR3 spans 15 amino acids. V trimming: 3 bases; J trimming: 8 bases; junction bases outside the gene matches: 11. The CDR3 DNA sequence: TGTGCCAGCAGCTTGAATGGGCAGGGGGCTTGGGGCTACACCTTC. Amino acid sequence: CASSLNGQGAWGYTF.

V is TRBV7-6 and J is TRBJ2-7; 7 nucleotides line up with TRBD1. The CDR3 has 15 amino acids. CDR1 is SGHVS and CDR2 is FNYEAQ in the germline V gene. V shed 5 bases, J shed 3 bases, and the junction held 10 bases outside the gene matches. CDR3 protein: CASSRAETGLYEQYF. CDR3 coding DNA: TGTGCCAGCAGCAGAGCGGAGACAGGGCTCTACGAGCAGTACTTC.

This chain joins TRBV7-9 and TRBJ2-7; 8 bases map to TRBD1. Germline V gene data show CDR1 as SEHNR and CDR2 as FQNEAQ (reference sequence). The CDR3 length is 16 residues. Trimming at V came to 7 bases and at J to 0 bases, leaving 11 bases not matched to a gene. The CDR3 region is CASTLGTGPSSYEQYF. DNA of the CDR3: TGTGCCAGCACCTTGGGGACAGGCCCCAGCTCCTACGAGCAGTACTTC.

V is TRBV25-1 and J is TRBJ2-7; 10 bases line up with TRBD1. From germline, CDR1 is MGHDK and CDR2 SYGVNS. The CDR3 is 15 residues long. The ends lost 0 bases at V and 6 bases at J; junction bases unmatched: 5. For the CDR3, the DNA is TGTGCCAGCAGTGAATATTCGACAGGGGGCTTCGAGCAGTACTTC. It encodes CASSEYSTGGFEQYF.

This clone came up once. The chain joins TRBV27 to TRBJ2-5; D gene uncertain. CDR3 length equals 13 residues. In germline, CDR1 is MNHEY, CDR2 SMNVEV (reference sequence). Trimming removed 0 bases at V and 2 bases at J, with 4 bases between. The CDR3 DNA sequence: TGTGCCAGCAGTTTATCGGTGCAAGAGACCCAGTACTTC. This codes for CASSLSVQETQYF.

The CDR3 nucleotides read TGTGCCAGCAGCTTGTTCGGGGGAACCGAAGAGACCCAGTACTTC. Translation: CASSLFGGTEETQYF. V is TRBV5-8 and J is TRBJ2-5; a weak D match, TRBD2 (6 bases). Germline V gene sequence: CDR1 SGHTS, CDR2 YDEGEE. V was trimmed by 1 base and J by 3 bases, leaving 13 bases between them. The CDR3 has 15 residues.

The J gene is TRBJ1-2, the V gene TRBV7-3, with 8 positions matching TRBD1. CDR1 is SGHTA and CDR2 is FQGTGA in the germline V gene. With V trimmed by 4 bases and J by 8 bases, 9 bases remained unmatched. This CDR3 has 14 amino acids. DNA of the CDR3: TGTGCCAGCAGCTGGGACAGGAACCTGGACGGCTACACCTTC. It is translated as CASSWDRNLDGYTF.

Regarding this clone: Other DNA sequences in the sample encode the same CDR3. The chain uses TRBV5-3 and TRBJ2-3, with no clear D. TRBV5-3 has ORF status, its function being uncertain. The CDR3 sequence is 18 residues long. Trimming stripped 6 bases from V and 0 bases from J, with 23 bases between. The CDR3 loop reads CARTYCPLRKTSTDTQYF. The CDR3, as DNA: TGTGCCAGAACTTATTGCCCCTTACGAAAAACTAGCACAGATACGCAGTATTTT.

This clone was observed a few times. The CDR3 DNA reads as TGTGCCAGCAGCTTGGGCAATGAGCAGTTCTTC. Its protein product is CASSLGNEQFF. The V and J genes are TRBV7-8 and TRBJ2-1; D remains unclear. Trimming left V 3 bases short and J 6 bases short, with 3 bases between. The CDR3 is 11 amino acids. Per germline, CDR1 SGHVS and CDR2 FQNEAQ.

CDR3 residues: CASSLRWGTDTQYF. In DNA, the CDR3 is TGTGCCAGCAGCTTGAGGTGGGGAACAGATACGCAGTATTTT. This chain uses TRBV5-8 with TRBJ2-3, with D hard to call. V dropped 1 base and J dropped 3 bases, with 9 bases sitting between them. The germline V gene encodes CDR1 SGHTS and CDR2 YDEGEE. The CDR3 sequence is 14 residues long.

The CDR3 here is CASRRLAGGPEETQYF. The CDR3 bases are TGTGCCAGCAGGCGACTAGCGGGGGGGCCTGAGGAGACCCAGTACTTC. This rearrangement joins TRBV11-2 to TRBJ2-5, with 14 bases lining up with TRBD2. CDR3 length: 16 residues. From germline, CDR1 is SGHAT and CDR2 FQNNGV. The junction had 8 bases not matched to a gene; V was cut back by 6 bases and J by 5 bases.

The V call is TRBV19, the J call TRBJ2-1; no definite D call. Germline CDR1 is LNHDA and CDR2 is SQIVND (reference sequence). The CDR3 runs to 15 residues. Trimming pared 3 bases from V and 0 bases from J, leaving 9 bases between. CDR3 region: CASSIRRSSYNEQFF. CDR3 bases: TGTGCCAGTAGTATCAGGCGGAGCTCCTACAATGAGCAGTTCTTC.

This rearrangement joins TRBV6-6 to TRBJ2-5; no reliable D call. The CDR3 sequence is 11 residues long. Trimming shortened V by 6 bases and J by 0 bases, and 2 bases separated the two germline ends. The germline gives CDR1 MNHNY, CDR2 SVGAGI (reference sequence). The CDR3 region is CASSHQETQYF. In nucleotides, the CDR3 is TGTGCCAGCAGCCACCAAGAGACCCAGTACTTC.